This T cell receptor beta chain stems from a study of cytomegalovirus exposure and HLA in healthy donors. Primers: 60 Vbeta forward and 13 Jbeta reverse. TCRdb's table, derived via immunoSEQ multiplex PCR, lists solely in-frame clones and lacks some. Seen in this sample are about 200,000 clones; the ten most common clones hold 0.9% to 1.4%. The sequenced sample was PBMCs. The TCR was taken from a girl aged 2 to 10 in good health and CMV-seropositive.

The CDR3 loop reads CASRLPTSGANYEQYF. CDR3 nucleotide sequence: TGTGCCAGCAGACTACCAACTAGCGGAGCTAACTACGAGCAGTACTTC. The chain has TRBV28 and TRBJ2-7; TRBD2 aligns across 8 bases. V lost 6 bases to trimming and J lost 3 bases; unmatched junction nucleotides: 13. This CDR3 is built from 16 residues. Germline CDR1 is MDHEN and CDR2 is SYDVKM.